The rows below give T cell receptor beta chains drawn from one sample of a study of blood T cell repertoires in COVID-19. Only in-frame clones appear in the TCRdb table, and some are missing; sequencing was by immunoSEQ multiplex PCR. Among under 500,000 clones listed, approximately 90% were seen once. The sample consisted of peripheral blood. These receptors came from a woman aged 25 to 39 with acute or convalescent COVID-19. The CDR3 runs from the conserved cysteine through the conserved F or W. The D gene is left open where the match is weak. Size values are once, few and many counts, or a class for expanded clones, and some rows have none.

TRBV10-3	TRBJ1-5	-	-	TGTGCCATCAGGGGCCAGAATCAGCCCCAGCATTTT	CAIRGQNQPQHF
TRBV7-8	TRBJ2-5	once	-	TGTGCCAGACACGGTGGTCAGGCACTGCAAGAGACCCAGTACTTC	CARHGGQALQETQYF
TRBV11-2	TRBJ1-2	-	-	TGTGCCAGCAGCTTAACAGGGATCGGCTACACCTTC	CASSLTGIGYTF
TRBV5-1	TRBJ2-3	-	-	TGCGCCAGCAGCTTTACAGGGACGGATACGCAGTATTTT	CASSFTGTDTQYF
TRBV7-8	TRBJ2-7	-	TRBD1	TGTGCCAGCAGCGAACACCCAGGGGGCAACGAGCAGTACTTC	CASSEHPGGNEQYF
TRBV6-5	TRBJ2-7	-	-	TGTGCCAGCAGTTACGACAGAAAAACCTACGAGCAGTACTTC	CASSYDRKTYEQYF
TRBV30	TRBJ1-5	-	TRBD1	TGTGCCTGGAGTTTTAGGGACAGTGCATATAGCAATCAGCCCCAGCATTTT	CAWSFRDSAYSNQPQHF
TRBV30	TRBJ1-5	few	-	TGTGCCTGGAGCCCACTCTTCCCCTCCAATCAGCCCCAGCATTTT	CAWSPLFPSNQPQHF
TRBV6-5	TRBJ2-5	once	TRBD2	TGTGCCACAGGAGGGACTAGTGGGGAGACCCAGTACTTC	CATGGTSGETQYF
TRBV7-9	TRBJ1-2	once	-	TGTGCCAGCAGCTTAGGTCTCGGGGATTATGGCTACACCTTC	CASSLGLGDYGYTF
TRBV7-9	TRBJ2-7	-	TRBD2	TGTGCCAGCAGCTCCTCGGGACTAGCGGGGTCTAACGAGCAGTACTTC	CASSSSGLAGSNEQYF
TRBV29-1	TRBJ2-1	-	-	TGCAGCTTTAACAGGGCTAACAATGAGCAGTTCTTC	CSFNRANNEQFF
TRBV6-2/TRBV6-3	TRBJ1-6	-	TRBD1	TGTGCCAGCAGTTCTTCAGGGGGTAATTCACCCCTCCACTTT	CASSSSGGNSPLHF
TRBV19	TRBJ2-2	-	-	TGTGCCAGTAGTATGTTCTCGAACACCGGGGAGCTGTTTTTT	CASSMFSNTGELFF
TRBV9	TRBJ2-3	-	TRBD2	TGTGCCAGCAGTAGCGGGGGGGCATCTAGCACAGATACGCAGTATTTT	CASSSGGASSTDTQYF
TRBV6-4	TRBJ2-3	few	-	TGTGCCAGCAGTGACAGAGAATCAGATACGCAGTATTTT	CASSDRESDTQYF
TRBV4-1	TRBJ2-2	-	-	TGCGCCAGCAGCCAAGCTTTCGTAACCGGGGAGCTGTTTTTT	CASSQAFVTGELFF
TRBV6-6	TRBJ2-4	-	-	TGTGCCAGCAGAGCGGAGGGCGCCAAAAACATTCAGTACTTC	CASRAEGAKNIQYF
TRBV14	TRBJ1-1	-	-	TGTGCCAGCAGGCATTCAGGGGTAAGGGGAAACACTGAAGCTTTCTTT	CASRHSGVRGNTEAFF
TRBV3-1/TRBV3-2	TRBJ1-5	-	TRBD1	TGTGCCAGCAGCCAAGGAGGACAGGGGCATCAGCCCCAGCATTTT	CASSQGGQGHQPQHF
TRBV6-2/TRBV6-3	TRBJ1-6	many	-	TGTGCCAGCAGTCCCGCCTCCGGGTCATATAATTCACCCCTCCACTTT	CASSPASGSYNSPLHF
TRBV3-1/TRBV3-2	TRBJ2-7	once	-	TGTGCCAGCAAGGACGGGGGTGGGGAGCAGTACTTC	CASKDGGGEQYF